This T cell receptor beta chain is from a study of T cell responses to AZD1222 COVID-19 vaccine. Notes on the study in general: Spike-specific TCR depth and breadth grew after two AZD1222 doses. The reported proportion of spike-specific TCRs targeting unmutated variant regions was nearly half. Samples come after the peak T cell response, not at day 14.

The V end was cut by 7 bases, the J end by 5 bases, with 22 bases between. There are 16 residues in the CDR3. CDR1 and CDR2 (germline): SNHLY, FYNNEI. Repertoires were generated with immunoSEQ multiplex PCR, while TCRdb's copy carries only in-frame clones and drops some. The data show roughly 100,000 clones, 82% seen once. This clone was seen a few times. The antigen is undetermined. The chain is built from TRBV2 and TRBJ2-3; either TRBD1 or TRBD2 may supply D (5 bases each). Sequencing used peripheral blood, obtained on day 0 of AZD1222 vaccination. This clonotype was sampled from an adult in good health. The CDR3: CASKRDRPDPGDTQYF. The DNA for the CDR3 is TGTGCCAGCAAACGGGACCGACCAGATCCTGGAGATACGCAGTATTTT. Full variable domain (rest looked up from reference TRBV2 and TRBJ2-3): EPEVTQTPSHQVTQMGQEVILRCVPISNHLYFYWYRQILGQKVEFLVSFYNNEISEKSEIFDDQFSVERPDGSNFTLKIRSTKLEDSAMYFCASKRDRPDPGDTQYFGPGTRLTVL.